This TCR beta chain was recovered during a study of T cell changes during pregnancy in multiple sclerosis. The J segment lost 4 bases and the V segment lost 4 bases, leaving 2 bases of the junction unmatched. Per germline, CDR1 SGHTA and CDR2 FQGNSA. The CDR3 extends over 14 amino acids. The assay was immunoSEQ multiplex PCR, and TCRdb's table has in-frame clones only and misses some. The sample has more than 80,000 clones, about 90% seen once. V usage is TRBV7-2 and J usage is TRBJ1-2, with TRBD1 matching over 11 bases. This receptor was obtained from a female donor with multiple sclerosis, enrolled in a pregnancy study. The material was peripheral blood, obtained before pregnancy. The CDR3 is CASSSDRGRYGYTF. DNA of the CDR3: TGTGCCAGCAGCTCGGACAGGGGGCGCTATGGCTACACCTTC.